The 26 T cell receptor beta chains below all came from one sample that was sequenced in a study of CD8+ T cells in alopecia areata. Described treatment: oral pan-JAK inhibitor, 5-10 mg twice daily. Investigators isolated RNA and reverse transcribed it into cDNA to act as the sequencing template. TCRdb's table, derived via immunoSEQ multiplex PCR, lists solely in-frame clones and lacks some. The sample consists of about 160,000 clones, approximately 57% of them appearing once. The sequencing used CD4+ T cells sorted from blood, collected at week 24, from a patient treated with tofacitinib. These receptors were taken from a human donor with alopecia areata.

The chain recombines TRBV27 with TRBJ1-5; D call uncertain. This CDR3 spans 14 amino acids. Trimming shortened V by 6 bases and J by 2 bases, and 11 bases separated the two germline ends. The germline V gene encodes CDR1 MNHEY and CDR2 SMNVEV (reference sequence). CDR3 residues: CASSLTQGNQPQHF. Written as DNA, the CDR3 is TGTGCCAGCAGCCTTACGCAGGGCAATCAGCCCCAGCATTTT.

This chain connects TRBV6-1 to TRBJ1-6, with a tentative D call TRBD1 (6 bases). The CDR3 spans 15 residues. The germline V gene encodes CDR1 MNHNS and CDR2 SASEGT. Trimming pared 0 bases from V and 10 bases from J, leaving 13 bases between. CDR3 in amino acids: CASSEAGGRRSPLHF. The CDR3 DNA sequence: TGTGCCAGCAGTGAAGCGGGGGGGCGACGATCACCCCTCCACTTT.

The CDR3 loop is CASSMLPGTSGASTDTQYF. As DNA, the CDR3 is TGTGCCAGCAGTATGCTACCCGGGACTAGCGGGGCTAGCACAGATACGCAGTATTTT. The V call is TRBV27, the J call TRBJ2-3; 13 positions match TRBD2. CDR1 and CDR2 from the germline V gene are MNHEY and SMNVEV (reference sequence). V shed 5 bases and J 0 bases; nucleotides not matched to a gene: 11. The length of the CDR3 is 19 residues.

This clone appeared a few times. V gene TRBV29-1 combines with J gene TRBJ2-3; 8 positions agree with TRBD1. Germline CDR1 is SQVTM and CDR2 is ANQGSEA. The V and J ends lost 5 bases and 6 bases, in that order; junction bases with no gene match: 10. The CDR3 extends over 14 amino acids. Here the CDR3 DNA reads TGCAGCGTTACTGGACAGGGTCGCCGGGATACGCAGTATTTT. Amino acids: CSVTGQGRRDTQYF.

This sequence joins TRBV7-2 and TRBJ1-2; D is uncertain. Germline V CDR1 and CDR2: SGHTA, FQGNSA. V dropped 1 base and J dropped 7 bases, with 10 bases sitting between them. The CDR3 is 13 amino acids. The CDR3 loop reads CASSLVLVGGYTF. DNA for the CDR3: TGTGCCAGCAGCTTAGTTTTGGTGGGTGGCTACACCTTC.

J is TRBJ2-7 and V is TRBV30; D gene ambiguous. CDR1 and CDR2 (germline): GTSNPN, SVGIG (reference sequence). This CDR3 is built from 11 residues. V lost 5 bases to trimming and J lost 3 bases, with 8 bases between them. The CDR3 region has the DNA TGTGCCTGGGGCCCCCTCTACGAGCAGTACTTC. This sequence encodes CAWGPLYEQYF.

This clone was counted between two and nine times. The V call is TRBV29-1, the J call TRBJ2-6; no firm D call. This CDR3 has 14 residues. Germline CDR1 is SQVTM and CDR2 is ANQGSEA. V was trimmed by 6 bases and J by 0 bases, leaving 9 bases between them. In DNA form, the CDR3 reads TGCAGCGTGGAAAGGAGCTCTGGGGCCAACGTCCTGACTTTC. Translation: CSVERSSGANVLTF.

This chain joins TRBV10-3 and TRBJ2-2; TRBD1 agrees at 12 bases. Per the germline V gene, CDR1 is ENHRY and CDR2 is SYGVKD. The CDR3 runs 18 residues. Germline trimming cut 11 bases from V and 0 bases from J; bases unmatched to any gene: 13. As DNA, the CDR3 is TGTGCCGCCAGAGGAGGGACAGGGGGCCTCCCGAACACCGGGGAGCTGTTTTTT. It is translated as CAARGGTGGLPNTGELFF.

The gene calls are TRBV29-1 and TRBJ2-7; D is perhaps TRBD1 or TRBD2 (5 bases each). V was shortened by 4 bases and J by 3 bases, with 7 bases between the two germline ends. Germline V CDR1 and CDR2: SQVTM, ANQGSEA. This CDR3 spans 11 amino acids. This CDR3 reads CSVARGYEQYF. The CDR3 region has the DNA TGCAGCGTTGCGAGGGGCTACGAGCAGTACTTC.

As to this clone: Other DNA sequences in this sample translate to the same CDR3. The J gene is TRBJ2-7, the V gene TRBV14; no clear D gene. The length of the CDR3 is 11 residues. CDR1 SGHDN and CDR2 FVKESK come from the germline V gene. Trimming removed 3 bases from V and 2 bases from J, with 2 bases in between. This chain's CDR3 is CASSHTYEQYF. The CDR3 DNA sequence: TGTGCCAGCAGCCATACCTACGAGCAGTACTTC.

This chain uses TRBV14 with TRBJ2-5; D call uncertain. The CDR3 length is 11 residues. Germline assignment: CDR1 SGHDN and CDR2 FVKESK. Trimming pared 4 bases from V and 6 bases from J, leaving 6 bases between. The CDR3 loop is CASSRHQTQYF. The CDR3 nucleotides read TGTGCCAGCAGCCGTCATCAGACCCAGTACTTC.

The chain has TRBV7-9 and TRBJ2-1, with 7 bases that match TRBD1. V was clipped by 5 bases and J by 9 bases; unmatched bases: 10. Germline CDR1 is SEHNR and CDR2 is FQNEAQ (reference sequence). This CDR3 spans 14 amino acids. CDR3 residues: CASSGNRGEGEQFF. DNA for the CDR3: TGTGCCAGCAGCGGGAACAGGGGCGAGGGTGAGCAGTTCTTC.

This clone was counted between two and nine times. The chain joins TRBV29-1 to TRBJ1-1, with unresolved D. The CDR3 has 13 amino acids. Germline CDR1 is SQVTM and CDR2 is ANQGSEA. V lost 4 bases, J lost 0 bases, and 9 bases lay in between. The CDR3 here is CSVASTLNTEAFF. Written as DNA, the CDR3 is TGCAGCGTTGCCTCCACCTTGAACACTGAAGCTTTCTTT. The variable domain in full, completed from reference TRBV29-1 and TRBJ1-1, reads SAVISQKPSRDICQRGTSLTIQCQVDSQVTMMFWYRQQPGQSLTLIATANQGSEATYESGFVIDKFPISRPNLTFSTLTVSNMSPEDSSIYLCSVASTLNTEAFFGQGTRLTVV.

J is TRBJ2-2 and V is TRBV5-1; 7 bases map to TRBD2. Germline CDR1 reads SGHRS; CDR2 reads YFSETQ. The V and J ends lost 3 bases and 0 bases, in that order; junction bases with no gene match: 2. CDR3 length: 15 residues. The CDR3 spells CASSSGLANTGELFF. CDR3 coding DNA: TGCGCCAGCAGCTCCGGACTAGCGAACACCGGGGAGCTGTTTTTT.

The V and J genes are TRBV28 and TRBJ2-5; perhaps TRBD2 as D (6 bases). Germline V lookup: CDR1 MDHEN, CDR2 SYDVKM. CDR3 size: 13 residues. V lost 10 bases, J lost 5 bases, and 17 bases lay in between. CDR3 sequence: CATHGGSPETQYF. As DNA, the CDR3 is TGTGCCACCCATGGGGGGTCCCCGGAGACCCAGTACTTC.

V usage is TRBV18 and J usage is TRBJ1-1; weak D call: TRBD1 (5 bases). This CDR3 is 17 amino acids long. The germline CDR1 and CDR2 sequences are KGHSH and LQKENI. The germline V and J ends were trimmed by 3 bases and 3 bases, with 20 bases remaining between them. The CDR3 sequence: CASSPLPGAPPDTEAFF. In DNA form, the CDR3 reads TGTGCCAGCTCACCTTTGCCCGGGGCACCCCCCGACACTGAAGCTTTCTTT.

This clone has just a few counts. The chain recombines TRBV29-1 with TRBJ2-7, with TRBD2 matching 7 bases. Germline loops: CDR1 SQVTM, CDR2 ANQGSEA. This CDR3 spans 15 amino acids. The trim removed 4 bases at V and 3 bases at J, leaving 12 bases unmatched. CDR3 loop: CSVGGAGLGDYEQYF. The DNA of the CDR3 is TGCAGCGTTGGGGGAGCAGGACTAGGGGACTACGAGCAGTACTTC.

The V and J genes are TRBV2 and TRBJ2-3; 8 bases align to TRBD2. CDR1 is SNHLY, CDR2 FYNNEI, per germline. CDR3 size: 13 residues. The V and J ends lost 7 bases and 4 bases, in that order; junction bases with no gene match: 4. The CDR3 here is CASTGLAPDTQYF. The CDR3 region has the DNA TGTGCCAGCACCGGACTAGCCCCAGATACGCAGTATTTT.

Turning to this clone: The DNA is left out, because the CDR3 cannot be placed on it with certainty; the CDR3 is given as TCRdb lists it. This chain links TRBV19 with TRBJ1-2. The germline V gene has CDR1 LNHDA and CDR2 SQIVND (reference sequence). The CDR3 sequence runs 16 residues, both termini included. The CDR3 loop is CASSTSGRPTNYGYTF.

This chain connects TRBV29-1 to TRBJ2-7; 8 bases match TRBD1. The CDR3 length is 13 residues. Per the germline V gene, CDR1 is SQVTM and CDR2 is ANQGSEA. V shed 6 bases and J 6 bases; nucleotides not matched to a gene: 10. The CDR3 reads CSVANGQGREQYF. The DNA of the CDR3 is TGCAGCGTCGCGAACGGACAGGGCCGCGAGCAGTACTTC.

This clone was counted ten times or more. This rearrangement joins TRBV23-1 to TRBJ2-7, with TRBD1 identical over 9 bases. TRBV23-1 counts as an open reading frame of uncertain function. Trimming took 2 bases from V and 3 from J; bases not matched to a gene: 8. The CDR3 spans 16 residues. The DNA for the CDR3 is TGCGCCAGCAGTCAAATGGCCCGGGACAGGGTCTACGAGCAGTACTTC. Translated, it gives CASSQMARDRVYEQYF.

In this sample, this clone turned up a few times. The gene calls are TRBV10-3 and TRBJ2-2; D might be TRBD2 (5 bases). Trimming took off 3 bases at V and 5 bases at J, with 13 bases between the two ends. CDR1 is ENHRY, CDR2 SYGVKD, per germline. The CDR3 covers 15 residues. The CDR3 nucleotides are TGTGCCATCAGTGACGGTACTACGGGGACCGGGGAGCTGTTTTTT. Encoded protein: CAISDGTTGTGELFF.

The V call is TRBV30, the J call TRBJ2-7, with 8 bases lining up with TRBD2. CDR3 length: 13 amino acids. V lost 1 base and J lost 4; bases outside the gene matches: 3. Per the germline V gene, CDR1 is GTSNPN and CDR2 is SVGIG (reference sequence). CDR3 amino acids: CAWSAGGTYEQYF. The CDR3 nucleotides read TGTGCCTGGAGTGCGGGGGGGACGTACGAGCAGTACTTC.

In this sample, this clone turned up a few times. This sequence joins TRBV20-1 and TRBJ1-2, with D uncertain. CDR1 is DFQATT and CDR2 is SNEGSKA in the germline V gene (reference sequence). The CDR3 totals 11 residues. V was pared by 1 base and J by 4 bases, with 4 bases between. The CDR3 DNA reads as TGCAGTGCTAGAGCGACCTATGGCTACACCTTC. Protein: CSARATYGYTF.

The rearrangement joins TRBV6-1 to TRBJ1-2; a possible D gene is TRBD1 (6 bases). V was trimmed by 4 bases and J by 3 bases, leaving 15 bases between them. CDR1 MNHNS and CDR2 SASEGT come from the germline V gene. The CDR3 sequence is 15 residues long. This CDR3 reads CASSGEMGAHYGYTF. The DNA for the CDR3 is TGTGCCAGCAGTGGAGAGATGGGGGCGCACTATGGCTACACCTTC.

This clone has just a few counts. The CDR3 region has the DNA TGCAGCTCCCGCCAGCAAGAGACCCAGTACTTC. Amino acids: CSSRQQETQYF. The chain uses TRBV29-1 and TRBJ2-5; D call uncertain. CDR1 is SQVTM, CDR2 ANQGSEA, per germline. Trimming cost V 8 bases and J 2 bases, with 9 bases left between them. The CDR3 totals 11 residues.